One sample yielded the 13 T cell receptor beta chains listed below, sequenced in a study of T cell responses to AZD1222 COVID-19 vaccine. The protocol was immunoSEQ multiplex PCR, while the TCRdb copy is restricted to in-frame clones and leaves out a portion. This sample has around 100,000 clones, with approximately 89% found just once. Here the sequenced sample was peripheral blood, taken on day 0 of MenACWY control vaccination. These receptors originate from an adult in good health.

V gene TRBV28 combines with J gene TRBJ2-5; perhaps D is TRBD1 or TRBD2 (5 bases each). The CDR3 extends over 15 amino acids. Trimming took off 3 bases at V and 5 bases at J, with 16 bases between the two ends. Germline CDR1 is MDHEN and CDR2 is SYDVKM. The CDR3 region is CASSFEFGASETQYF. CDR3 DNA sequence: TGTGCCAGCAGTTTCGAATTCGGGGCGTCGGAGACCCAGTACTTC.

This clone was recorded only once. The chain recombines TRBV7-3 with TRBJ2-2, with TRBD1 matching 8 bases. The CDR3 loop spans 13 amino acids. The V gene end was trimmed by 2 bases and the J gene end by 9 bases; junction bases not matched to a gene: 2. Per germline, CDR1 SGHTA and CDR2 FQGTGA. The CDR3 DNA is TGTGCCAGCAGCTTAGGACAGGGATGGGAGCTGTTTTTT. Encoded protein: CASSLGQGWELFF.

The CDR3 loop reads CASSRVGGWADTQYF. CDR3 in DNA: TGTGCCAGCAGCCGGGTGGGCGGATGGGCAGATACGCAGTATTTT. This sequence joins TRBV7-9 and TRBJ2-3; D gene uncertain. The CDR3 is 15 residues long. V gave up 5 bases and J gave up 4 bases, with 16 bases separating them. Germline-derived CDR1 and CDR2 are SEHNR and FQNEAQ (reference sequence).

The chain carries TRBV6-2 or TRBV6-3 and TRBJ2-3; tentative D call: TRBD2 (6 bases). This CDR3 has 15 amino acids. V gave up 4 bases and J gave up 3 bases, with 14 bases separating them. Germline-derived CDR1 and CDR2 are MNHEY and SVGEGT. The CDR3 is CASSLIREPTDTQYF. CDR3 in DNA: TGTGCCAGCAGTTTGATTCGGGAGCCGACAGATACGCAGTATTTT.

This chain joins TRBV7-8 and TRBJ2-1; 9 nucleotides align to TRBD1. The CDR3 is 16 amino acids. With 1 base clipped from V and 5 bases from J, the junction kept 6 bases outside the gene matches. Germline V lookup: CDR1 SGHVS, CDR2 FQNEAQ. The CDR3 is CASSLVGDRVNNEQFF. CDR3 sequence (DNA): TGTGCCAGCAGCTTAGTAGGGGACAGGGTAAACAATGAGCAGTTCTTC.

The chain combines TRBV6-5 with TRBJ2-1; D not certain. V was pared by 2 bases and J by 5 bases, with 13 bases between. Germline V lookup: CDR1 MNHEY, CDR2 SVGAGI. This CDR3 has 15 residues. The CDR3 DNA follows: TGTGCCAGCAGTTACACCGGACCGTCCAACAATGAGCAGTTCTTC. It translates to CASSYTGPSNNEQFF.

The chain couples TRBV29-1 to TRBJ2-5, with a weak D call TRBD2 (7 bases). From germline, CDR1 is SQVTM and CDR2 ANQGSEA. The V end was cut by 7 bases, the J end by 5 bases, with 17 bases between. The CDR3 is made up of 13 amino acids. CDR3 in DNA: TGCAGCGCCTGGGGGGGGCCTGTGGAGACCCAGTACTTC. Translation: CSAWGGPVETQYF.

V gene TRBV6-5 combines with J gene TRBJ2-2; tentatively, D is TRBD1 (5 bases). Germline lookup yields CDR1 MNHEY and CDR2 SVGAGI. The V end was cut by 5 bases, the J end by 6 bases, with 10 bases between. CDR3 length: 13 amino acids. This CDR3 is CASSSQGPGELFF. CDR3 DNA: TGTGCCAGCAGTAGCCAGGGCCCCGGGGAGCTGTTTTTT.

CDR3 residues: CASSLGAWETQYF. The CDR3 DNA reads TGCGCCAGCAGCTTGGGGGCGTGGGAGACCCAGTACTTC. The chain joins TRBV5-1 to TRBJ2-5; no firm D call. Trimming left V 0 bases short and J 5 bases short, with 8 bases between. The CDR3 covers 13 residues. The germline V gene has CDR1 SGHRS and CDR2 YFSETQ.

This chain uses TRBV3-1 (or the pseudogene TRBV3-2) with TRBJ2-7; unclear D gene. The V and J ends lost 1 base and 4 bases respectively, with 8 bases between them. The CDR3 length is 13 residues. The germline V gene encodes CDR1 LGHDT and CDR2 YNNKEL (reference sequence). The CDR3 here is CASSQALPYEQYF. CDR3 DNA sequence: TGTGCCAGCAGCCAAGCTCTCCCTTACGAGCAGTACTTC.

V gene TRBV12-3 or TRBV12-4 combines with J gene TRBJ2-3; D gene ambiguous. Trimming took 3 bases from V and 6 from J, leaving 4 bases between them. The CDR3 has 11 residues. This chain's CDR3 is CASSFADTQYF. DNA of the CDR3: TGTGCCAGCAGTTTCGCGGATACGCAGTATTTT.

This clone was observed once. The gene calls are TRBV3-1 (or the pseudogene TRBV3-2) and TRBJ2-3; D is unresolved. This CDR3 has 13 amino acids. From germline, CDR1 is LGHDT and CDR2 YNNKEL (reference sequence). V was clipped by 3 bases and J by 2 bases, with 6 bases between them. The CDR3 protein is CASSHGSTDTQYF. The CDR3 bases are TGTGCCAGCAGCCACGGATCCACAGATACGCAGTATTTT.

The chain employs TRBV2 and TRBJ2-6, with 7 positions matching TRBD1. Germline V gene sequence: CDR1 SNHLY, CDR2 FYNNEI. Trimming at V came to 6 bases and at J to 1 base, leaving 6 bases not matched to a gene. The CDR3 is made up of 16 amino acids. CDR3 residues: CASRETGSSGANVLTF. Written as DNA, the CDR3 is TGTGCCAGCAGGGAGACAGGGTCGTCTGGGGCCAACGTCCTGACTTTC.